Each of the 5 T cell receptor beta chains below was sequenced from the same sample in a study of T cell responses to AZD1222 COVID-19 vaccine. Produced via immunoSEQ multiplex PCR; TCRdb's table is partial and in-frame only. Of over 70,000 clones listed, approximately 89% are singletons. Sequencing used peripheral blood, obtained 28 days after the second AZD1222 dose. These receptors all come from an adult who received the AZD1222 COVID-19 vaccine.

The genes are TRBV25-1 and TRBJ1-5; D not certain. This CDR3 is 13 amino acids long. V shed 11 bases and J shed 7 bases, with 18 bases lying between them. Germline-derived CDR1 and CDR2 are MGHDK and SYGVNS. The CDR3 bases are TGTGCCGCCCGAACCGGTAGTGTCCAGCCCCAGCATTTT. Its protein product is CAARTGSVQPQHF.

The genes are TRBV11-3 and TRBJ1-3, with D hard to call. The CDR3 runs 15 residues. V lost 5 bases and J lost 0, with 11 bases in between. Per germline, CDR1 SGHNT and CDR2 YENEEA. In DNA form, the CDR3 reads TGTGCCAGCAGCGCAGGACTGTCCTCTGGAAACACCATATATTTT. Amino acids: CASSAGLSSGNTIYF.

This chain uses TRBV11-2 with TRBJ2-6; D is unclear. The length of the CDR3 is 15 residues. Germline V CDR1 and CDR2: SGHAT, FQNNGV. V lost 7 bases and J 0 bases, leaving 10 bases between the germline ends. In DNA form, the CDR3 reads TGTGCCAGCACCCCCTGGGGCTCTGGGGCCAACGTCCTGACTTTC. It codes for CASTPWGSGANVLTF.

The chain combines TRBV21-1 with TRBJ1-2. TRBV21-1 is labeled a pseudogene. CDR3 length: 16 amino acids. CDR3 DNA sequence: TGTGCCAGCAGCAAAGGGGGGACTGGAGTCAACTATGGCTACACCTTC. Its translation is CASSKGGTGVNYGYTF.

The chain employs TRBV5-1 and TRBJ1-4; a possible D gene is TRBD1 (6 bases). Germline loops: CDR1 SGHRS, CDR2 YFSETQ. This CDR3 region has 15 residues. Trimming pared 0 bases from V and 8 bases from J, leaving 14 bases between. DNA for the CDR3: TGCGCCAGCAGCTTGGCTTTGGGGGCCGGGGAAAAACTGTTTTTT. Its protein is CASSLALGAGEKLFF.